These 20 T cell receptor beta chains share one sample of origin, sequenced in a study of blood T cell repertoires in COVID-19. TCRdb keeps only in-frame clones here, not all; method: immunoSEQ multiplex PCR. The sample yields roughly 250,000 clones, around 91% seen once. What was sequenced was PBMCs or T cells enriched from blood (not recorded which). The source is a woman aged 18-30 years who had recovered from COVID-19.

V and J are TRBV18 and TRBJ2-5, with 9 positions matching TRBD1. In germline, CDR1 is KGHSH, CDR2 LQKENI. V shed 3 bases, J shed 4 bases, and the junction held 12 bases outside the gene matches. The CDR3 totals 17 residues. Here the CDR3 reads CASSPRDRVAQGETQYF. CDR3 nucleotide sequence: TGTGCCAGCTCACCCCGGGACAGGGTAGCGCAAGGAGAGACCCAGTACTTC.

In this sample, this clone turned up once. The genes are TRBV7-2 and TRBJ1-5, with D possibly being TRBD1 (5 bases). V was pared by 6 bases and J by 0 bases, with 12 bases between. CDR1 is SGHTA and CDR2 is FQGNSA in the germline V gene. The CDR3 covers 15 residues. The CDR3 nucleotides read TGTGCCAGCAGGGGAGGGGTATATAGCAATCAGCCCCAGCATTTT. This codes for CASRGGVYSNQPQHF.

This clone was seen only once. Other DNA sequences within the sample encode an identical CDR3. Here the CDR3 DNA reads TGTGCCAGCAGTGACAGGGGCTATGGCTACACCTTC. It specifies CASSDRGYGYTF. V is TRBV2 and J is TRBJ1-2; TRBD1 might be the D (6 bases). This CDR3 has 12 amino acids. The V gene's germline CDR1 is SNHLY and CDR2 FYNNEI. V was clipped by 3 bases and J by 4 bases, with 6 bases between them.

V is TRBV15 and J is TRBJ2-2; D unresolved. CDR1 and CDR2 from the germline V gene are LNHNV and YYDKDF (reference sequence). This CDR3 has 15 amino acids. Trimming removed 0 bases from V and 3 bases from J, with 8 bases in between. The chain's CDR3 is CATSRENGYTGELFF. DNA for the CDR3: TGTGCCACCAGCAGAGAGAACGGGTACACCGGGGAGCTGTTTTTT.

This chain uses TRBV27 with TRBJ2-1; D possibly corresponds to TRBD1 (6 bases). The germline CDR1 and CDR2 sequences are MNHEY and SMNVEV (reference sequence). The V gene lost 6 bases and the J gene lost 8 bases, with 14 bases spanning the gap. The CDR3 is 13 residues long. The CDR3 is CASSPGWGHEQFF. CDR3 bases: TGTGCCAGCAGCCCTGGGTGGGGGCATGAGCAGTTCTTC.

V gene TRBV18 combines with J gene TRBJ1-4, with 12 bases identical to TRBD1. J lost 7 bases, V lost 5 bases, and 11 bases had no gene match. This CDR3 contains 17 residues. CDR1 is KGHSH and CDR2 is LQKENI in the germline V gene. The CDR3 spells CASSAPGQGASVEKLFF. In DNA, the CDR3 is TGTGCCAGCTCAGCCCCGGGACAGGGGGCTAGTGTTGAAAAACTGTTTTTT.

This chain links TRBV30 with TRBJ2-2; 7 bases map to TRBD1. The trim removed 7 bases at V and 5 bases at J, leaving 7 bases unmatched. Per germline, CDR1 GTSNPN and CDR2 SVGIG (reference sequence). The CDR3 is 13 amino acids. The CDR3: CAYRQGRTGELFF. The CDR3 DNA reads TGTGCCTACCGACAGGGAAGGACCGGGGAGCTGTTTTTT. The full variable domain, rest sourced from reference TRBV30 and TRBJ2-2, is SQTIHQWPATLVQPVGSPLSLECTVEGTSNPNLYWYRQAAGRGLQLLFYSVGIGQISSEVPQNLSASRPQDRQFILSSKKLLLSDSGFYLCAYRQGRTGELFFGEGSRLTVL.

The gene calls are TRBV6-5 and TRBJ1-6; D may be TRBD1 (5 bases). CDR3 length: 15 residues. The V end lost 1 base, the J end lost 10 bases, and 14 bases lay between the germline ends. Germline assignment: CDR1 MNHEY and CDR2 SVGAGI. The CDR3 is CASSYFGGLESPLHF. The DNA of the CDR3 is TGTGCCAGCAGTTACTTCGGGGGATTGGAGTCACCCCTCCACTTT.

This chain uses TRBV28 with TRBJ2-1; 11 bases are shared with TRBD2. The germline V gene encodes CDR1 MDHEN and CDR2 SYDVKM. V lost 3 bases and J lost 7; bases outside the gene matches: 11. The CDR3 sequence is 17 residues long. The CDR3 nucleotides read TGTGCCAGCAGTTTCCCCTCTCTAGCGGGGGGCGGGAATGAGCAGTTCTTC. Its translation: CASSFPSLAGGGNEQFF.

The chain combines TRBV7-5 with TRBJ1-2. TRBV7-5 is listed as a pseudogene. The CDR3 runs 14 residues. CDR3 nucleotide sequence: TGTGCCAGAAGCTTAAGATCGGGTTCCTATGGCTACACCTTC. Translated: CARSLRSGSYGYTF.

A note on this clone: Other DNA variants within this sample encode the same CDR3. CDR3 coding DNA: TGTGCCACCAGTGGGCAGGGGGCCACCGGGGAGCTGTTTTTT. It is translated as CATSGQGATGELFF. The chain carries TRBV24-1 and TRBJ2-2; 8 positions match TRBD1. Unmatched junction bases numbered 2, after V lost 5 bases and J lost 4 bases. The CDR3 loop spans 14 amino acids. In germline, CDR1 is KGHDR, CDR2 SFDVKD.

The chain has TRBV6-5 and TRBJ1-6; D remains unclear. CDR1 is MNHEY and CDR2 is SVGAGI in the germline V gene. The V end lost 7 bases, the J end lost 7 bases, and 14 bases lay between the germline ends. This CDR3 comprises 14 residues. CDR3 protein: CASILAGWNSPLHF. The DNA of the CDR3 is TGTGCCAGCATACTAGCTGGGTGGAATTCACCCCTCCACTTT.

The J gene is TRBJ2-1, the V gene TRBV4-1, with D perhaps TRBD2 (6 bases). V lost 0 bases and J 6 bases, leaving 9 bases between the germline ends. Germline V lookup: CDR1 MGHRA, CDR2 YSYEKL. This CDR3 has 14 amino acids. The CDR3 here is CASSQEEGINEQFF. In nucleotides, the CDR3 is TGCGCCAGCAGCCAAGAGGAGGGGATCAATGAGCAGTTCTTC.

This chain connects TRBV30 to TRBJ2-7, with a possible D match to TRBD2 (5 bases). The CDR3 runs to 12 residues. V lost 4 bases and J 2 bases, leaving 9 bases between the germline ends. In germline, CDR1 is GTSNPN, CDR2 SVGIG (reference sequence). The CDR3, as DNA: TGTGCCTGGAAGAGGGCAACCTACGAGCAGTACTTC. This translates into CAWKRATYEQYF.

About this clone itself: Other DNA sequences in the same sample also yield this CDR3. V usage is TRBV9 and J usage is TRBJ2-3, with D perhaps matching TRBD1 (6 bases). Deletions cut 0 bases from V and 1 base from J, with 9 bases between. The CDR3 extends over 15 amino acids. CDR1 and CDR2 from the germline V gene are SGDLS and YYNGEE. CDR3 nucleotides: TGTGCCAGCAGCGTAGATGGGGGCGGCACAGATACGCAGTATTTT. Its translation: CASSVDGGGTDTQYF.

The V and J genes are TRBV11-2 and TRBJ1-4; D not certain. CDR1 and CDR2 from the germline V gene are SGHAT and FQNNGV. V was pared by 6 bases and J by 3 bases, with 11 bases between. The length of the CDR3 is 14 residues. The CDR3 DNA reads as TGTGCCAGCAGACACACGGGATCTAATGAAAAACTGTTTTTT. Protein: CASRHTGSNEKLFF.

The J gene is TRBJ2-1, the V gene TRBV6-1, with a weak D call TRBD1 (6 bases). Looked up from germline, CDR1 is MNHNS and CDR2 is SASEGT. V was cut by 3 bases and J by 15 bases, with 12 bases left in between. This CDR3 has 11 amino acids. CDR3 residues: CASSEGAPPFF. For the CDR3, the DNA is TGTGCCAGCAGTGAGGGGGCTCCGCCGTTCTTC.

The rearrangement joins TRBV15 to TRBJ2-3, with a tentative D call TRBD1 (5 bases). Looked up from germline, CDR1 is LNHNV and CDR2 is YYDKDF (reference sequence). The CDR3 totals 16 residues. Trimming removed 3 bases from V and 0 bases from J, with 13 bases in between. Here the CDR3 reads CATSSQGLGSTDTQYF. The CDR3 DNA reads TGTGCCACCAGCAGCCAGGGTTTGGGGAGCACAGATACGCAGTATTTT. Supplemented by reference TRBV15 and TRBJ2-3, the full variable domain reads DAMVIQNPRYQVTQFGKPVTLSCSQTLNHNVMYWYQQKSSQAPKLLFHYYDKDFNNEADTPDNFQSRRPNTSFCFLDIRSPGLGDTAMYLCATSSQGLGSTDTQYFGPGTRLTVL.

V is TRBV3-1 (or the pseudogene TRBV3-2) and J is TRBJ2-1; the D is unclear. The V end was cut by 1 base, the J end by 0 bases, with 7 bases between. This CDR3 has 15 amino acids. Germline V gives CDR1 LGHDT, CDR2 YNNKEL (reference sequence). CDR3 sequence (DNA): TGTGCCAGCAGCCAAGCTAGGAGCTCCTACAATGAGCAGTTCTTC. Its protein product is CASSQARSSYNEQFF.

The V gene is TRBV6-5, the J gene TRBJ2-7, with TRBD1 as a possible D gene (6 bases). Germline V lookup: CDR1 MNHEY, CDR2 SVGAGI. Trimming took off 9 bases at V and 2 bases at J, with 11 bases between the two ends. The CDR3 has 12 amino acids. The CDR3 nucleotides read TGTGCCAGGGGCAGGGGTCCCTACGAGCAGTACTTC. Encoded protein: CARGRGPYEQYF.